This T cell receptor beta chain is drawn from a study of blood T cell repertoires in COVID-19. The ends lost 6 bases at V and 1 base at J; junction bases unmatched: 4. CDR3 size: 15 residues. Germline V gene sequence: CDR1 MDHEN, CDR2 SYDVKM. In the authors' workflow: Researchers report that nucleated cell counts were estimated from reference gene primer amplification. Libraries were prepared by immunoSEQ multiplex PCR; TCRdb keeps only in-frame clonotypes and omits some of them. V and J calls and clone size are copied from that table; D and trimming were computed from the DNA. The repertoire holds about 180,000 clones, with 70% to 90% as singletons.

This TCR came from a human donor with active or convalescent COVID-19. The donor label of this sample is uncertain. Sequenced: peripheral blood. The chain combines TRBV28 with TRBJ2-3; TRBD2 aligns across 10 bases. The CDR3 sequence is CASRGTSARTDTQYF. Written as DNA, the CDR3 is TGTGCCAGCAGGGGGACTAGCGCCCGCACAGATACGCAGTATTTT.